This TCR beta chain was found in a study of cytomegalovirus exposure and HLA in healthy donors. Turning to this clone: Its antigen is undetermined.

With 60 Vbeta and 13 Jbeta primers, the PCR was carried out. Method: immunoSEQ multiplex PCR; TCRdb's copy keeps in-frame clones and lacks some. The data contain 150,000 to 200,000 clones, 80% of them singletons. Study results and caveats: The study recorded some 160 TCR beta chains that were cytomegalovirus-associated.

CDR1 and CDR2 (germline): SGHTA, FQGNSA. V lost 1 base and J lost 5; bases outside the gene matches: 5. The CDR3 is 15 residues long. This TCR derives from a male donor in good health and CMV-seropositive. Sequenced sample: PBMCs. The chain recombines TRBV7-2 with TRBJ2-5; 9 bases map to TRBD1. DNA of the CDR3: TGTGCCAGCAGCTTAGAGAGGACAGGGGTGGAGACCCAGTACTTC. It yields the protein CASSLERTGVETQYF. Variable domain in full (rest from reference TRBV7-2 and TRBJ2-5): GAGVSQSPSNKVTEKGKDVELRCDPISGHTALYWYRQSLGQGLEFLIYFQGNSAPDKSGLPSDRFSAERTGGSVSTLTIQRTQQEDSAVYLCASSLERTGVETQYFGPGTRLLVL.